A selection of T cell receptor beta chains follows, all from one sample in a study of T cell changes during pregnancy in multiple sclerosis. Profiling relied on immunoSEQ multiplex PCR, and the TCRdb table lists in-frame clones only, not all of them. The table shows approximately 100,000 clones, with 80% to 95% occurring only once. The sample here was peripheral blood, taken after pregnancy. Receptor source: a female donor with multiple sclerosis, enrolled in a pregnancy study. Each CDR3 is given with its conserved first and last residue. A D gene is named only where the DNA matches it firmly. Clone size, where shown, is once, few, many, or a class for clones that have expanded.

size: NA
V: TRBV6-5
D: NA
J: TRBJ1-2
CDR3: CASSYSTGRYGYTF
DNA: TGTGCCAGCAGTTACTCAACAGGACGCTATGGCTACACCTTC

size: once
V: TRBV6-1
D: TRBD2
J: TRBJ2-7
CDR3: CASMTPSGTYEQYF
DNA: TGTGCCAGCATGACGCCTAGCGGGACCTACGAGCAGTACTTC

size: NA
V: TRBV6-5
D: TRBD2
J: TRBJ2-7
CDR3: CASSYGTSVYEQYF
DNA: TGTGCCAGCAGTTACGGGACTAGCGTCTACGAGCAGTACTTC

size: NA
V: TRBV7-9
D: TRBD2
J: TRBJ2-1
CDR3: CASSLAQKAGGLNEQFF
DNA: TGTGCCAGCAGCTTAGCCCAGAAGGCGGGAGGGCTTAATGAGCAGTTCTTC

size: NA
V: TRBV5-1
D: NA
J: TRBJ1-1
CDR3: CASSLSMTVDTEAFF
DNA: TGCGCCAGCAGCTTATCTATGACAGTCGACACTGAAGCTTTCTTT

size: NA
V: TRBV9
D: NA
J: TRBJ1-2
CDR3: CASSVASRYGYTF
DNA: TGTGCCAGCAGCGTAGCCTCTCGGTATGGCTACACCTTC

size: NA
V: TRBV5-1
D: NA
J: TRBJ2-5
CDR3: CASSRDKKETQYF
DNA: TGCGCCAGCAGCCGGGACAAGAAAGAGACCCAGTACTTC

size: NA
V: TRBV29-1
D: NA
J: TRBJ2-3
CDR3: CSVEGGRSDTQYF
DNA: TGCAGCGTTGAGGGGGGGCGGTCAGATACGCAGTATTTT

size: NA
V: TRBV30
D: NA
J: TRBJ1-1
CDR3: CALQGVGTEAFF
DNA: TGTGCCTTACAGGGCGTGGGCACTGAAGCTTTCTTT

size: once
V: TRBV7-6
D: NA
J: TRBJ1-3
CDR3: CASSLDQGGSGNTIYF
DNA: TGTGCCAGCAGCTTAGATCAGGGAGGTTCAGGAAACACCATATATTTT

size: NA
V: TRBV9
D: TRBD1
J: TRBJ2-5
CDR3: CASSVAGTEETQYF
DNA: TGTGCCAGCAGCGTAGCTGGGACAGAAGAGACCCAGTACTTC

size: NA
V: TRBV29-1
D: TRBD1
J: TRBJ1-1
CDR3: CSVEQGVNTEAFF
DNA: TGCAGCGTTGAACAGGGGGTTAACACTGAAGCTTTCTTT

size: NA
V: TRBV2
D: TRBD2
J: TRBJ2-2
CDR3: CASSEAGLAYANTGELFF
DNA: TGTGCCAGCAGTGAAGCGGGACTAGCGTACGCGAACACCGGGGAGCTGTTTTTT

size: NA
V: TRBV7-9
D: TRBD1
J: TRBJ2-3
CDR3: CASSLPDRATDTQYF
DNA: TGTGCCAGCAGCTTACCAGACAGGGCCACAGATACGCAGTATTTT

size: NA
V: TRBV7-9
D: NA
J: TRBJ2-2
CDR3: CASSLGGLNTGELFF
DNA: TGTGCCAGCAGCTTGGGGGGGCTGAACACCGGGGAGCTGTTTTTT

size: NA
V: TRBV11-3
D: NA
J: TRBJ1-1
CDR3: CASSLLQGTEAFF
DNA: TGTGCCAGCAGCTTATTGCAGGGAACTGAAGCTTTCTTT

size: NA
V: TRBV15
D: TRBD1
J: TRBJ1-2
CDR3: CATSRDRGQGTSYGYTF
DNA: TGTGCCACCAGCAGAGATCGTGGACAGGGGACTTCCTATGGCTACACCTTC

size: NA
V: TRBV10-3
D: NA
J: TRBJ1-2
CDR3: CAISEYRAGYGYTF
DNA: TGTGCCATCAGTGAGTACCGGGCGGGATATGGCTACACCTTC

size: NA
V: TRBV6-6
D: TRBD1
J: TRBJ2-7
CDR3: CASSYLRQGVTYEQYF
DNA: TGTGCCAGCAGTTACTTACGACAGGGGGTAACCTACGAGCAGTACTTC

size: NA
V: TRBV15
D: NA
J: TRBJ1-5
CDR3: CATSRGRTGRQPQHF
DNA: TGTGCCACCAGCAGAGGGCGAACAGGACGACAGCCCCAGCATTTT